Listed here are 27 T cell receptor beta chains from one sample, sequenced in a study of T cell responses to AZD1222 COVID-19 vaccine. Generated by immunoSEQ multiplex PCR, the TCRdb table keeps only in-frame clones and is missing some. Of around 150,000 clones detected, roughly 92% appear once; the ten largest clones hold more than 4.5%. Here the sequenced sample was peripheral blood, taken on day 0 of AZD1222 vaccination. Source of these receptors: an adult in good health.

The rearrangement joins TRBV19 to TRBJ1-2; no clear D. Deletions cut 4 bases from V and 4 bases from J, with 10 bases between. The CDR3 is made up of 13 amino acids. CDR1 LNHDA and CDR2 SQIVND come from the germline V gene (reference sequence). The CDR3 DNA follows: TGTGCCAGTAGTACTCAGGCGAGCTATGGCTACACCTTC. Residues: CASSTQASYGYTF.

This rearrangement joins TRBV27 to TRBJ1-1; D gene uncertain. V shed 1 base and J shed 6 bases, with 21 bases lying between them. This CDR3 has 17 amino acids. Germline assignment: CDR1 MNHEY and CDR2 SMNVEV (reference sequence). The chain's CDR3 is CASSLFSGRSVDSEAFF. The CDR3 DNA follows: TGTGCCAGCAGTTTATTTAGTGGTCGGTCGGTTGACTCTGAAGCTTTCTTT.

Remarks on this clone: The same CDR3 arises from other DNA sequences in this sample as well. CDR3 region: CASSGNSPLHF. CDR3 bases: TGTGCCAGTAGTGGGAATTCACCCCTCCACTTT. The chain links TRBV19 to TRBJ1-6, with D unclear. The germline V gene has CDR1 LNHDA and CDR2 SQIVND (reference sequence). Trimming took 5 bases from V and 7 from J, leaving 3 bases between them. The CDR3 is made up of 11 amino acids.

This clone showed up just once. V gene TRBV3-1 (or the pseudogene TRBV3-2) combines with J gene TRBJ1-1; TRBD1 might be the D (5 bases). Germline V gene lookup returns CDR1 LGHDT and CDR2 YNNKEL (reference sequence). The germline V and J ends were trimmed by 2 bases and 7 bases, with 11 bases remaining between them. This CDR3 is built from 13 residues. The CDR3 region has the DNA TGTGCCAGCAGCCAAAGCAGGGTGAATGAAGCTTTCTTT. This encodes CASSQSRVNEAFF.

The chain carries TRBV6-1 and TRBJ1-5, with 7 bases matching TRBD1. J was trimmed by 9 bases and V by 3 bases; bases with no gene match: 2. Germline assignment: CDR1 MNHNS and CDR2 SASEGT. The CDR3 spans 12 residues. The CDR3 here is CASSDQGGPQHF. Written as DNA, the CDR3 is TGTGCCAGCAGTGACCAGGGGGGGCCCCAGCATTTT.

This chain uses TRBV16 with TRBJ1-2, with D hard to call. The ends were cut back, 0 bases at V and 0 bases at J, with 2 bases in the middle. The CDR3 runs to 13 residues. The V gene's germline CDR1 is KGHSY and CDR2 FQNENV. CDR3 region: CASSQSANYGYTF. In nucleotides, the CDR3 is TGTGCCAGCAGCCAATCTGCTAACTATGGCTACACCTTC.

This clone was seen a single time. CDR3 DNA sequence: TGCGCCAGCAGCGCGACAGGGCCCACTGAAGCTTTCTTT. It is translated as CASSATGPTEAFF. The V and J genes are TRBV10-2 and TRBJ1-1, with 7 bases identical to TRBD1. V lost 6 bases, J lost 4 bases, and 5 bases stayed unmatched. The germline gives CDR1 WSHSY, CDR2 SAAADI. This CDR3 contains 13 residues.

The CDR3 region is CASSHATDGYTF. The CDR3 DNA is TGTGCCAGCAGCCATGCAACGGATGGCTACACCTTC. V is TRBV3-1 (or the pseudogene TRBV3-2) and J is TRBJ1-2; D gene ambiguous. Trimming stripped 3 bases from V and 6 bases from J, with 8 bases between. The length of the CDR3 is 12 residues. Germline V CDR1 and CDR2: LGHDT, YNNKEL (reference sequence).

This clone was seen only a few times. Other DNA sequences in this specimen translate into the identical CDR3. The CDR3 DNA follows: TGTGCCAGCAGTTACTCGACGGCCGGATCCTACGAGCAGTACTTC. It translates to CASSYSTAGSYEQYF. V gene TRBV6-5 combines with J gene TRBJ2-7; no clear D. Between the trimmed V and J ends, which lost 0 bases and 1 base, there was a span of 10 bases. Germline CDR1 reads MNHEY; CDR2 reads SVGAGI. There are 15 residues in the CDR3.

This chain connects TRBV6-5 to TRBJ1-1, with D possibly matching TRBD1 (6 bases). This CDR3 has 13 residues. Deletions cut 8 bases from V and 7 bases from J, with 17 bases between. Germline CDR1 is MNHEY and CDR2 is SVGAGI. CDR3 coding DNA: TGTGCCAGCGGCGTTACAGGGCTCCTTGAAGCTTTCTTT. Encoded protein: CASGVTGLLEAFF.

J is TRBJ1-3 and V is TRBV28; D gene unclear. The germline CDR1 and CDR2 sequences are MDHEN and SYDVKM. There are 14 residues in the CDR3. The V end lost 2 bases, the J end lost 2 bases, and 7 bases lay between the germline ends. The DNA of the CDR3 is TGTGCCAGCAGTTTACACGGGGCTGGAAACACCATATATTTT. Translation: CASSLHGAGNTIYF.

This chain joins TRBV28 and TRBJ1-1, with D unclear. The CDR3 loop spans 16 amino acids. The germline V gene has CDR1 MDHEN and CDR2 SYDVKM. V was trimmed by 2 bases and J by 5 bases, leaving 18 bases between them. The CDR3 is CASSLNRPRIGTEAFF. Here the CDR3 DNA reads TGTGCCAGCAGTTTAAATCGTCCCAGGATAGGGACTGAAGCTTTCTTT.

CDR3 coding DNA: TGTGCCAGCAGCACTCTTAACTATGGCTACACCTTC. Its protein is CASSTLNYGYTF. The J gene is TRBJ1-2, the V gene TRBV3-1 (or the pseudogene TRBV3-2), with D uncertain. CDR1 LGHDT and CDR2 YNNKEL come from the germline V gene (reference sequence). Trimming removed 5 bases at V and 1 base at J, with 5 bases between. This CDR3 contains 12 residues.

A note on this clone: Given a much more abundant clone one base away, this may be a read error. The chain links TRBV16 to TRBJ2-7, with 7 nucleotides matching TRBD1. CDR3 length: 13 amino acids. Losses at the gene ends were 3 bases for V and 2 bases for J; bases not matched to a gene: 1. Germline V gene lookup returns CDR1 KGHSY and CDR2 FQNENV. DNA for the CDR3: TGTGCCAGCAGCCAGACAGGGCCCTACGAGCAGTACTTC. This gives the protein CASSQTGPYEQYF.

The chain joins TRBV5-4 to TRBJ2-2; 12 nucleotides match TRBD1. The CDR3 covers 18 residues. The germline gives CDR1 SGHNT, CDR2 YYREEE (reference sequence). V gave up 3 bases and J gave up 8 bases; unmatched junction bases: 14. In DNA, the CDR3 is TGTGCCAGCAGCTCAATAGGGACAGGGGGCACTACACCGGGGGAGCTGTTTTTT. This encodes CASSSIGTGGTTPGELFF.

The gene calls are TRBV7-8 and TRBJ2-7; 7 nucleotides agree with TRBD2. This CDR3 region has 12 residues. Germline trimming cut 7 bases from V and 7 bases from J; bases unmatched to any gene: 7. Germline V gene sequence: CDR1 SGHVS, CDR2 FQNEAQ. The CDR3 DNA sequence: TGTGCCAGCACCGTCCCCGGGGGGGAGCAGTACTTC. Its protein product is CASTVPGGEQYF.

This clone has just a few counts. The V and J genes are TRBV6-4 and TRBJ1-5; D is unresolved. CDR1 and CDR2 (germline): MRHNA, SNTAGT. V was cut by 4 bases and J by 6 bases, with 10 bases left in between. This CDR3 is built from 13 residues. CDR3 bases: TGTGCCAGCAGTGTTAGGGAGGCTCAGCCCCAGCATTTT. This translates into CASSVREAQPQHF.

The chain carries TRBV5-1 and TRBJ2-7, with 7 bases identical to TRBD1. The J segment lost 4 bases and the V segment lost 1 base, leaving 5 bases of the junction unmatched. Germline V gene lookup returns CDR1 SGHRS and CDR2 YFSETQ. This CDR3 region has 14 residues. The CDR3 DNA reads TGCGCCAGCAGCTTGAACAGGGGCGGTTACGAGCAGTACTTC. This codes for CASSLNRGGYEQYF.

J is TRBJ2-7 and V is TRBV6-6; unclear D gene. This CDR3 region has 15 residues. V lost 7 bases to trimming and J lost 0 bases, with 16 bases between them. Germline V lookup: CDR1 MNHNY, CDR2 SVGAGI (reference sequence). This chain's CDR3 is CASNRVSGSSYEQYF. In DNA, the CDR3 is TGTGCCAGCAATCGAGTTTCCGGGTCCTCCTACGAGCAGTACTTC.

The chain uses TRBV18 and TRBJ2-5; 8 positions match TRBD1. This CDR3 region has 14 residues. V trimming: 3 bases; J trimming: 4 bases; junction bases outside the gene matches: 4. Germline V gene data show CDR1 as KGHSH and CDR2 as LQKENI. Written as DNA, the CDR3 is TGTGCCAGCTCACCGACAGGGGACGCAGAGACCCAGTACTTC. Amino acids: CASSPTGDAETQYF.

V is TRBV11-1 and J is TRBJ2-7; 8 bases align to TRBD2. Trimming took 5 bases from V and 4 from J; bases not matched to a gene: 7. The CDR3 covers 14 residues. Per the germline V gene, CDR1 is SGHAT and CDR2 is FQDESV (reference sequence). The CDR3 is CASSLRVAGYEQYF. The CDR3 DNA follows: TGTGCCAGCAGCCTCAGGGTAGCGGGGTACGAGCAGTACTTC.

CDR3 sequence: CASTSYTGTYEQYF. The CDR3, as DNA: TGTGCCAGCACCTCTTACACAGGAACCTACGAGCAGTACTTC. The chain employs TRBV28 and TRBJ2-7; tentatively, D is TRBD1 (5 bases). The germline CDR1 and CDR2 sequences are MDHEN and SYDVKM. V was cut by 7 bases and J by 2 bases, with 15 bases left in between. This CDR3 is built from 14 residues.

The genes are TRBV7-9 and TRBJ1-5; perhaps TRBD1 as D (5 bases). The germline V gene encodes CDR1 SEHNR and CDR2 FQNEAQ (reference sequence). The CDR3 spans 14 residues. V was pared by 5 bases and J by 4 bases, with 12 bases between. CDR3 bases: TGTGCCAGCAGCAATGGGGGTTGGAATCAGCCCCAGCATTTT. Protein product: CASSNGGWNQPQHF.

The V and J genes are TRBV23-1 and TRBJ1-5; no definite D call. TRBV23-1 carries the ORF label, with uncertain function. V was trimmed by 4 bases and J by 0 bases, leaving 10 bases between them. The CDR3 sequence is 15 residues long. CDR3 DNA: TGCGCCAGCAGTCCACACTTTCTTAGCAATCAGCCCCAGCATTTT. This sequence encodes CASSPHFLSNQPQHF.

V is TRBV18 and J is TRBJ2-1, with D perhaps TRBD2 (6 bases). The germline gives CDR1 KGHSH, CDR2 LQKENI. The CDR3 has 14 residues. Trimming left V 0 bases short and J 7 bases short, with 10 bases between. The CDR3 reads CASSPPNRENEQFF. For the CDR3, the DNA is TGTGCCAGCTCACCACCGAATCGGGAGAATGAGCAGTTCTTC.

In this sample, this clone turned up a few times. V usage is TRBV29-1 and J usage is TRBJ1-5, with 9 positions matching TRBD1. The germline V gene has CDR1 SQVTM and CDR2 ANQGSEA. V trimming: 5 bases; J trimming: 7 bases; junction bases outside the gene matches: 3. This CDR3 contains 12 residues. CDR3 loop: CSVRTGDQPQHF. The CDR3 DNA reads TGCAGCGTTCGGACAGGGGACCAGCCCCAGCATTTT.

V and J are TRBV6-1 and TRBJ1-5, with a possible D match to TRBD1 (5 bases). The V gene lost 2 bases and the J gene lost 5 bases, with 13 bases spanning the gap. The CDR3 runs 15 residues. CDR1 is MNHNS, CDR2 SASEGT, per germline. The CDR3 region has the DNA TGTGCCAGCAGTGAACTTCGGGGGGGATATCAGCCCCAGCATTTT. It encodes CASSELRGGYQPQHF.